The next 30 T cell receptor beta chains were all read from a single sample in a study of cytomegalovirus exposure and HLA in healthy donors. A multiplex PCR was run with 60 Vbeta primers and 13 Jbeta primers. Repertoires were generated with immunoSEQ multiplex PCR, while TCRdb's copy carries only in-frame clones and drops some. The data contain around 150,000 clones, roughly 85% of them singletons. Sequencing was performed on PBMCs. The receptors were gathered from a man aged 18 to 30 in good health and CMV-seropositive.

The chain carries TRBV6-4 and TRBJ1-5, with D perhaps TRBD1 (5 bases). There are 13 residues in the CDR3. The V gene lost 4 bases and the J gene lost 3 bases, with 7 bases spanning the gap. Looked up from germline, CDR1 is MRHNA and CDR2 is SNTAGT. The CDR3 region is CASSAGINQPQHF. The CDR3 region has the DNA TGTGCCAGCAGTGCAGGGATCAATCAGCCCCAGCATTTT.

This chain uses TRBV7-2 with TRBJ2-1, with a tentative D call TRBD2 (6 bases). Germline CDR1 reads SGHTA; CDR2 reads FQGNSA. The CDR3 is 14 residues long. The ends were cut back, 1 base at V and 4 bases at J, with 8 bases in the middle. The CDR3 DNA reads TGTGCCAGCAGCTTAGAGGAGGGTTACAATGAGCAGTTCTTC. Translation gives CASSLEEGYNEQFF.

The J gene is TRBJ2-3, the V gene TRBV19; maybe TRBD1 (5 bases). V lost 4 bases and J 10 bases, leaving 21 bases between the germline ends. The germline V gene encodes CDR1 LNHDA and CDR2 SQIVND (reference sequence). The CDR3 has 15 amino acids. The CDR3 DNA reads as TGTGCCAGTAGTACCTCATCAGGGCAAGTCGGTTCGCAGTATTTT. It specifies CASSTSSGQVGSQYF. Using reference TRBV19 and TRBJ2-3 for the parts outside the CDR3, the full variable domain is DGGITQSPKYLFRKEGQNVTLSCEQNLNHDAMYWYRQDPGQGLRLIYYSQIVNDFQKGDIAEGYSVSREKKESFPLTVTSAQKNPTAFYLCASSTSSGQVGSQYFGPGTRLTVL.

V and J are TRBV19 and TRBJ1-2; 10 bases are a match to TRBD1. The CDR3 has 15 residues. V shed 6 bases and J 8 bases; nucleotides not matched to a gene: 12. From germline, CDR1 is LNHDA and CDR2 SQIVND (reference sequence). The CDR3 DNA follows: TGTGCCAGTAGCCCGATTCCGACAGGGGGCTCAGGCTACACCTTC. Its protein product is CASSPIPTGGSGYTF.

This chain uses TRBV12-5 with TRBJ2-2, with D tentatively TRBD1 (5 bases). V lost 0 bases to trimming and J lost 0 bases, with 23 bases between them. The CDR3 consists of 21 residues. In germline, CDR1 is LGHNT, CDR2 FRNRAP. As DNA, the CDR3 is TGTGCTAGTGGTTTGGTACCAAAGATGACAGCCCTCAGGGCGAACACCGGGGAGCTGTTTTTT. This encodes CASGLVPKMTALRANTGELFF.

The sample holds a few counts of this clone. The V call is TRBV7-9, the J call TRBJ1-5, with 8 positions matching TRBD1. The germline V gene has CDR1 SEHNR and CDR2 FQNEAQ (reference sequence). Unmatched junction bases numbered 4, after V lost 5 bases and J lost 1 base. This CDR3 comprises 15 residues. The CDR3 spells CASSHTGGSNQPQHF. The CDR3, as DNA: TGTGCCAGCAGCCACACAGGGGGGAGCAATCAGCCCCAGCATTTT.

The chain uses TRBV5-1 and TRBJ2-7; D may be TRBD1 (5 bases). Germline V gene sequence: CDR1 SGHRS, CDR2 YFSETQ. The CDR3 extends over 14 amino acids. V shed 5 bases and J shed 0 bases, with 12 bases lying between them. Here the CDR3 DNA reads TGCGCCAGCAGACAACAGGAATACTCCTACGAGCAGTACTTC. It specifies CASRQQEYSYEQYF. Supplemented by reference TRBV5-1 and TRBJ2-7, the full variable domain reads KAGVTQTPRYLIKTRGQQVTLSCSPISGHRSVSWYQQTPGQGLQFLFEYFSETQRNKGNFPGRFSGRQFSNSRSEMNVSTLELGDSALYLCASRQQEYSYEQYFGPGTRLTVT.

The rearrangement joins TRBV19 to TRBJ2-7, with 12 bases identical to TRBD2. This CDR3 has 15 amino acids. V gave up 5 bases and J gave up 2 bases; unmatched junction bases: 4. Germline-derived CDR1 and CDR2 are LNHDA and SQIVND (reference sequence). The CDR3 DNA sequence: TGTGCCAGTAGTCATGGACTAGCGGGGACCTACGAGCAGTACTTC. This translates into CASSHGLAGTYEQYF.

The chain carries TRBV6-5 and TRBJ1-5; D is unresolved. Deletions cut 6 bases from V and 5 bases from J, with 11 bases between. CDR3 length: 13 amino acids. Per the germline V gene, CDR1 is MNHEY and CDR2 is SVGAGI. This CDR3 is CASSPHGDQPQHF. The CDR3 nucleotides read TGTGCCAGCAGCCCCCACGGGGATCAGCCCCAGCATTTT.

This sequence joins TRBV7-2 and TRBJ1-2; 10 nucleotides line up with TRBD1. The CDR3 totals 15 residues. The germline V gene encodes CDR1 SGHTA and CDR2 FQGNSA. J lost 2 bases, V lost 5 bases, and 5 bases had no gene match. CDR3 coding DNA: TGTGCCAGCAGCAAACCGGGACAGGGGAACTATGGCTACACCTTC. It is translated as CASSKPGQGNYGYTF. The full variable domain, its missing parts supplied by reference TRBV7-2 and TRBJ1-2, is GAGVSQSPSNKVTEKGKDVELRCDPISGHTALYWYRQSLGQGLEFLIYFQGNSAPDKSGLPSDRFSAERTGGSVSTLTIQRTQQEDSAVYLCASSKPGQGNYGYTFGSGTRLTVV.

V usage is TRBV4-3 and J usage is TRBJ2-3; 7 bases are shared with TRBD1. V lost 3 bases to trimming and J lost 3 bases; unmatched junction nucleotides: 15. Per germline, CDR1 LGHNA and CDR2 YSLEER. This CDR3 spans 18 amino acids. The CDR3 sequence is CASSQAYRGGYYTDTQYF. CDR3 sequence (DNA): TGCGCCAGCAGCCAGGCCTACAGGGGTGGTTATTATACAGATACGCAGTATTTT.

This chain joins TRBV19 and TRBJ1-3; no clear D. The V end lost 1 base, the J end lost 0 bases, and 10 bases lay between the germline ends. The germline gives CDR1 LNHDA, CDR2 SQIVND (reference sequence). This CDR3 spans 16 amino acids. The CDR3 DNA reads TGTGCCAGTAGTATAGGGCGGCGGTTCTCTGGAAACACCATATATTTT. This codes for CASSIGRRFSGNTIYF.

Note on this clone: Other DNA sequences in this sample translate to the same CDR3. The V call is TRBV27, the J call TRBJ1-1; weak D call: TRBD1 (5 bases). Trimming stripped 2 bases from V and 1 base from J, with 8 bases between. The germline gives CDR1 MNHEY, CDR2 SMNVEV (reference sequence). The CDR3 loop spans 14 amino acids. DNA for the CDR3: TGTGCCAGCAGTTTACCCGGGGGGAACACTGAAGCTTTCTTT. It is translated as CASSLPGGNTEAFF.

The chain combines TRBV4-1 with TRBJ2-7; D ambiguous. This CDR3 has 17 amino acids. Germline CDR1 MGHRA, CDR2 YSYEKL. V lost 0 bases, J lost 2 bases, and 17 bases lay in between. Here the CDR3 reads CASSQEKGVKTTYEQYF. DNA for the CDR3: TGCGCCAGCAGCCAAGAAAAAGGAGTTAAAACGACCTACGAGCAGTACTTC.

This chain links TRBV19 with TRBJ2-5; TRBD2 is a possible D gene (7 bases). V was cut by 7 bases and J by 2 bases, with 14 bases left in between. The CDR3 contains 14 residues. The germline V gene encodes CDR1 LNHDA and CDR2 SQIVND (reference sequence). The CDR3: CASTPGGVQETQYF. As DNA, the CDR3 is TGTGCCAGTACCCCGGGGGGCGTACAAGAGACCCAGTACTTC.

The chain couples TRBV6-1 to TRBJ1-1, with D uncertain. Germline CDR1 reads MNHNS; CDR2 reads SASEGT. The V and J ends lost 2 bases and 5 bases respectively, with 12 bases between them. The length of the CDR3 is 14 residues. For the CDR3, the DNA is TGTGCCAGCAGTGAAATTTGGGAGTCGACTGAAGCTTTCTTT. This sequence encodes CASSEIWESTEAFF.

The rearrangement uses TRBV4-1 and TRBJ1-2; a weak D match, TRBD1 (6 bases). The V gene's germline CDR1 is MGHRA and CDR2 YSYEKL. Trimming stripped 4 bases from V and 4 bases from J, with 16 bases between. CDR3 length equals 15 residues. CDR3 coding DNA: TGCGCCAGCAGCCCGGGGGGGGCTCCACCCTATGGCTACACCTTC. Protein sequence: CASSPGGAPPYGYTF.

The chain joins TRBV19 to TRBJ1-2, with TRBD1 as a possible D gene (6 bases). The CDR3 totals 14 residues. The V end was cut by 4 bases, the J end by 5 bases, with 14 bases between. Germline V lookup: CDR1 LNHDA, CDR2 SQIVND (reference sequence). CDR3 sequence (DNA): TGTGCCAGTAGTACGGTCTCCGGACAGTATGGCTACACCTTC. Its translation: CASSTVSGQYGYTF.

The chain carries TRBV18 and TRBJ2-7, with 8 nucleotides matching TRBD2. Germline CDR1 KGHSH, CDR2 LQKENI. The CDR3 is made up of 15 amino acids. V shed 7 bases and J 0 bases; nucleotides not matched to a gene: 8. CDR3 region: CASFTLAGGSYEQYF. The CDR3 coding sequence is TGTGCCAGCTTTACCCTAGCGGGCGGCTCCTACGAGCAGTACTTC.

V is TRBV6-1 and J is TRBJ2-7, with 11 bases identical to TRBD2. Germline V gene sequence: CDR1 MNHNS, CDR2 SASEGT. With V trimmed by 6 bases and J by 7 bases, 11 bases remained unmatched. CDR3 length equals 15 residues. CDR3 sequence: CASRTLSGGAGEQYF. CDR3 DNA: TGTGCCAGCAGAACCCTTAGCGGGGGGGCGGGAGAGCAGTACTTC.

This clone turned up a few times. V usage is TRBV7-9 and J usage is TRBJ2-7; D call uncertain. This CDR3 is built from 16 residues. Germline CDR1 reads SEHNR; CDR2 reads FQNEAQ (reference sequence). V was pared by 2 bases and J by 0 bases, with 14 bases between. The DNA for the CDR3 is TGTGCCAGCAGCTTACCTGTTAGAGCAGGCTCCTACGAGCAGTACTTC. It is translated as CASSLPVRAGSYEQYF. The full variable domain, with the rest looked up from reference TRBV7-9 and TRBJ2-7, is DTGVSQNPRHKITKRGQNVTFRCDPISEHNRLYWYRQTLGQGPEFLTYFQNEAQLEKSRLLSDRFSAERPKGSFSTLEIQRTEQGDSAMYLCASSLPVRAGSYEQYFGPGTRLTVT.

V gene TRBV7-6 combines with J gene TRBJ1-2, with 12 bases lining up with TRBD1. Germline V gene sequence: CDR1 SGHVS, CDR2 FNYEAQ. With V trimmed by 6 bases and J by 8 bases, 7 bases remained unmatched. CDR3 size: 14 residues. CDR3 residues: CASSSGQGAYGYTF. For the CDR3, the DNA is TGTGCCAGCAGTTCGGGACAGGGGGCATACGGCTACACCTTC.

The chain recombines TRBV5-1 with TRBJ2-2; TRBD1 is a possible D gene (5 bases). This CDR3 has 14 residues. Germline V gene lookup returns CDR1 SGHRS and CDR2 YFSETQ. Trimming shortened V by 2 bases and J by 6 bases, and 11 bases separated the two germline ends. The chain's CDR3 is CASSFKQEPGELFF. CDR3 in DNA: TGCGCCAGCAGCTTTAAACAGGAACCCGGGGAGCTGTTTTTT.

The chain joins TRBV4-3 to TRBJ2-3, with a weak D call TRBD1 (5 bases). The V end was cut by 0 bases, the J end by 6 bases, with 13 bases between. The germline V gene has CDR1 LGHNA and CDR2 YSLEER. CDR3 length: 15 amino acids. CDR3 coding DNA: TGCGCCAGCAGCCAAGATCAGTCAGGGTTTGATACGCAGTATTTT. Its translation: CASSQDQSGFDTQYF.

About this clone itself: Within the sample, other DNA sequences also encode this same CDR3. V and J are TRBV15 and TRBJ2-7, with a possible D match to TRBD1 (6 bases). Germline CDR1 reads LNHNV; CDR2 reads YYDKDF (reference sequence). The CDR3 length is 14 residues. The V end lost 1 base, the J end lost 2 bases, and 9 bases lay between the germline ends. CDR3: CATSRVAGAYEQYF. The CDR3 DNA follows: TGTGCCACCAGCAGAGTAGCAGGGGCCTACGAGCAGTACTTC.

CDR3 region: CASSSTGFYNEQFF. The CDR3 DNA reads TGTGCCAGCAGCTCGACAGGGTTCTACAATGAGCAGTTCTTC. V usage is TRBV7-9 and J usage is TRBJ2-1; TRBD1 matches at 7 bases. The J segment lost 3 bases and the V segment lost 4 bases, leaving 3 bases of the junction unmatched. Germline V gene data show CDR1 as SEHNR and CDR2 as FQNEAQ (reference sequence). The CDR3 runs to 14 residues.

The V and J genes are TRBV19 and TRBJ1-2; no clear D gene. Germline V CDR1 and CDR2: LNHDA, SQIVND (reference sequence). The CDR3 covers 12 residues. V lost 5 bases and J 3 bases, leaving 7 bases between the germline ends. The CDR3 is CASSLFDYGYTF. CDR3 coding DNA: TGTGCCAGTAGTTTATTCGACTATGGCTACACCTTC. Combining the CDR3 with reference TRBV19 and TRBJ1-2 gives the whole variable domain DGGITQSPKYLFRKEGQNVTLSCEQNLNHDAMYWYRQDPGQGLRLIYYSQIVNDFQKGDIAEGYSVSREKKESFPLTVTSAQKNPTAFYLCASSLFDYGYTFGSGTRLTVV.

CDR3 sequence: CASTDSQMNTEAFF. The CDR3 nucleotides are TGTGCCAGTACCGACAGTCAAATGAACACTGAAGCTTTCTTT. The chain joins TRBV19 to TRBJ1-1; D perhaps matches TRBD1 (5 bases). Germline V CDR1 and CDR2: LNHDA, SQIVND (reference sequence). V dropped 7 bases and J dropped 0 bases, with 12 bases sitting between them. This CDR3 spans 14 amino acids. The full variable domain, in which reference TRBV19 and TRBJ1-1 provide the parts outside the CDR3, is DGGITQSPKYLFRKEGQNVTLSCEQNLNHDAMYWYRQDPGQGLRLIYYSQIVNDFQKGDIAEGYSVSREKKESFPLTVTSAQKNPTAFYLCASTDSQMNTEAFFGQGTRLTVV.

CDR3 region: CATSRDRGGGATEAFF. Here the CDR3 DNA reads TGTGCCACCAGCAGAGATAGGGGGGGTGGGGCCACTGAAGCTTTCTTT. The V call is TRBV15, the J call TRBJ1-1, with a possible D match to TRBD1 (6 bases). The CDR3 runs to 16 residues. CDR1 LNHNV and CDR2 YYDKDF come from the germline V gene (reference sequence). Trimming left V 0 bases short and J 4 bases short, with 15 bases between. The whole variable domain, filled in from reference TRBV15 and TRBJ1-1, reads DAMVIQNPRYQVTQFGKPVTLSCSQTLNHNVMYWYQQKSSQAPKLLFHYYDKDFNNEADTPDNFQSRRPNTSFCFLDIRSPGLGDTAMYLCATSRDRGGGATEAFFGQGTRLTVV.

V gene TRBV19 combines with J gene TRBJ2-1, with TRBD2 identical over 13 bases. Germline V gives CDR1 LNHDA, CDR2 SQIVND (reference sequence). The length of the CDR3 is 14 residues. The ends lost 6 bases at V and 6 bases at J; junction bases unmatched: 2. CDR3 residues: CASRRTSGSNEQFF. DNA for the CDR3: TGTGCCAGTAGGAGGACTAGCGGGAGCAATGAGCAGTTCTTC.